This record looks at one TCR beta chain sequence and its context. Its antigen remains unidentified. The input lacks base qualities; no much larger clone sits a single base away. The time point label, as the study defines it: pre-transplant. Unstimulated PBMCs, after thawing, were stained for CD3, CD4 and CD8 and then FACS-sorted into CD3+CD4+ and CD3+CD8+ populations. Each of the 8 studied subjects was randomized to immunosuppression withdrawal. The Qiagen DNeasy Blood and Tissue Kit was used for isolation of genomic DNA. This entry is derived from a study of T cell clones after liver transplantation (dated by TCRdb to the late 2010s). Looking at the study overall: Samples were obtained from ITN030ST, a randomized trial in which withdrawal of immunosuppression was attempted within 2 years of liver transplantation. Of the 8 liver transplant recipients making up the studied cohort, 3 were classified as tolerant and 5 as non-tolerant. Blood samples were taken pre-transplant, pre-randomization before withdrawal, and post-randomization after full withdrawal or failed withdrawal. Tolerance was defined as complete withdrawal of immunosuppression for at least one year without a rise in liver enzymes beyond twice the upper limit of normal. Donor-reactive T cell clones were identified by TCRbeta sequencing after a pre-transplant mixed lymphocyte reaction and then tracked in post-transplant blood. The subjects received no induction therapy and were kept on standard immunosuppression until randomization at 12-24 months post-transplant. Of the eight recipients, three were HCV-positive, while the remaining recipients had been transplanted for non-autoimmune, non-viral indications. As an antigen-independent comparator for donor-reactive sequences, third party-reactive TCRbeta sequences were also identified from pre-transplant MLRs.

High-throughput TCRbeta CDR3 sequencing of frozen genomic DNA was performed by immunoSEQ, including PCR amplification, mapping, bias correction and internal controls. Processing in the source paper ran as follows. Only productive rearrangements were retained, with each unique TCRbeta sequence defined by its CDR3 nucleotide sequence together with its V and J gene. For a sequence to be called donor-reactive, it needed a frequency of at least 0.01% and at least 5-fold expansion in CFSE-low cells compared with unstimulated pre-transplant cells. To ensure at least 90% detection power, minimum frequency thresholds were set for each subject based on that subject's lowest-template unstimulated sample. Jensen-Shannon divergence between the top 1000 TCRbeta sequences post-transplant and pre-transplant was used to measure repertoire turnover. Changes in detection of donor-reactive sequences were tested with two-sided Fisher's exact tests. Not all clones reach the TCRdb copy of this immuneACCESS table, which keeps in-frame sequences only. Checked studies attribute under half of the gap to unresolved V genes and leave the rest unexplained. V and J calls and clone size are those listed in that table; D and trimming were worked out from the DNA. The sample yields 12,000 to 15,000 clones; approximately 91% were counted once. The ten most abundant clones make up roughly half of the sample.

Results and caveats for the whole study, not just this receptor: In a couple of subjects, low numbers of available donor cells limited the measurable donor-reactive repertoire. Circulating donor-reactive CD4 TCRbeta sequences fell significantly post-transplant in most of the 8 subjects, irrespective of tolerance or HCV status. The conclusions were preliminary, being limited by small, heterogeneous patient numbers and by non-standardized post-transplant time points. Donor-reactive sequences decreased more than third party-reactive sequences, which suggests partial antigen-specific deletion that was not related to withdrawal success. When repertoire turnover was taken into account, detection of donor-reactive sequences was significantly reduced in 7 of 8 subjects for CD4 and in 8 of 8 subjects for CD8. Because allograft tissue specimens were not available, migration of donor-reactive T cells into the graft, rather than deletion, may have occurred.

The sequence came from a human donor who received a liver transplant. Sequencing was performed on CD8+ T cells from blood, taken before liver transplant.

The nucleotide sequence reads TGTGCCAGTAGTACCTCCTTCTTTAGCGGGAGGATCAACAATGAGCAGTTCTTC. This translates into CASSTSFFSGRINNEQFF. The sequence joins TRBV19 to TRBJ2-1, and TRBD2 aligns with 10 junction nucleotides. Relative to germline, V is missing 4 bases and J is missing 5 bases, with 14 bases of the junction outside any gene match. The CDR3 runs 18 amino acids, cysteine and phenylalanine included. Only CDR3 DNA remains: 54 bases, in frame from the first base. The germline V gene (reference sequence) supplies CDR1 LNHDA and CDR2 SQIVND.